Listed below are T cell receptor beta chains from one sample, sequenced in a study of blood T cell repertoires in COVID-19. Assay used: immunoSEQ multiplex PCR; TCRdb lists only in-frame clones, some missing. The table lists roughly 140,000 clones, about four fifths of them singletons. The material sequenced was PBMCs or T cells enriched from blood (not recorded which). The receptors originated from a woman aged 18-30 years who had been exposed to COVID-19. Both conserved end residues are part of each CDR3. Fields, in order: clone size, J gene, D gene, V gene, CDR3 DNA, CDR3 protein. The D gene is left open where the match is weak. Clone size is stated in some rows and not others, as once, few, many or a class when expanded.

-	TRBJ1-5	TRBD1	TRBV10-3	TGTGCCATCAGTGAGTCTTCAGGGGGCGGACAGCCCCAGCATTTT	CAISESSGGGQPQHF
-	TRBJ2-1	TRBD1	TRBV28	TGTGCCAGCAGCCAAGGGACAGACTACAATGAGCAGTTCTTC	CASSQGTDYNEQFF
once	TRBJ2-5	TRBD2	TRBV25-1	TGTGCCAAGCAACTAGCGGGAGGGCGGGACAGTGGGGCCCAGTACTTC	CAKQLAGGRDSGAQYF
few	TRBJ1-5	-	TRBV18	TGTGCCAGCTCACCAGCCAGGGCTAGCAATCAGCCCCAGCATTTT	CASSPARASNQPQHF
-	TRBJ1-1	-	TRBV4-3	TGCGCCAGCAGCCAAGTTGCAGGGCTTGGGGACACTGAAGCTTTCTTT	CASSQVAGLGDTEAFF
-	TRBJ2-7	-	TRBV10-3	TGTGCCATCAGTGATCAGGGGTACGAGCAGTACTTC	CAISDQGYEQYF
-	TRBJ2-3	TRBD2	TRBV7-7	TGTGCCAGCAGCTTACTAGCGGGGGAAACAGATACGCAGTATTTT	CASSLLAGETDTQYF
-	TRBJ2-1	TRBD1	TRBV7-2	TGTGCCAGCAGCAAGACAGGGCGGATCGATGAGCAGTTCTTC	CASSKTGRIDEQFF
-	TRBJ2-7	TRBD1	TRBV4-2	TGTGCCAGCAGCCAAGGGACAGGGTCCAGGGGGCAGTACTTC	CASSQGTGSRGQYF
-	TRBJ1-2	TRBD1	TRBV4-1	TGCGCCAGCAGCCAAGAAGGCAGGGGGACCTATGGCTACACCTTC	CASSQEGRGTYGYTF
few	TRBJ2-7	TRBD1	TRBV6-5	TGTGCCAGCAGTTACTCCACAGGGGGCTACGAGCAGTACTTC	CASSYSTGGYEQYF
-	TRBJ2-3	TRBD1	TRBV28	TGTGCCAGCAGTTTATGGGGACAGGGGGCCGATACGCAGTATTTT	CASSLWGQGADTQYF
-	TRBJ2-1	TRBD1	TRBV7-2	TGTGCCAGCAGCTTAGCGCTCGGACAGGGGAGCCTTAATGAGCAGTTCTTC	CASSLALGQGSLNEQFF
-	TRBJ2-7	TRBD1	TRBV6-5	TGTGCCAGCACCCGGACAGGGGACACCTACGAGCAGTACTTC	CASTRTGDTYEQYF
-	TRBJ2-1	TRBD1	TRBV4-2	TGTGCCAGCAGCCAACGCAGGGGGACAGTATCCTACAATGAGCAGTTCTTC	CASSQRRGTVSYNEQFF
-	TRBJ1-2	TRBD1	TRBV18	TGTGCCAGCTCACCACCCACAAGACAGGGTCGGAGTGGCTACACCTTC	CASSPPTRQGRSGYTF
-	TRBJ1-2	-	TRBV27	TGTGCCAGCAGTCCCATGGGGGCCAACTATGGCTACACCTTC	CASSPMGANYGYTF
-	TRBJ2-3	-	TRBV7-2	TGTGCCAGCAGCTTAGCCTACCTATCCACAGATACGCAGTATTTT	CASSLAYLSTDTQYF
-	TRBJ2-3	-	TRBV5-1	TGCGCCAGCAGCACTGGACAGCCGAATACAGATACGCAGTATTTT	CASSTGQPNTDTQYF
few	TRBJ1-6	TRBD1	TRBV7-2	TGTGCCAGCAGCTTAGACAGGGGCTATAATTCACCCCTCCACTTT	CASSLDRGYNSPLHF
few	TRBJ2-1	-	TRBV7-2	TGTGCCAGCAGCTTAGCAACTAGTCTAAGGATCAATGAGCAGTTCTTC	CASSLATSLRINEQFF